These T cell receptor beta chains were read from a single sample in a study of regulatory T cells in long-lasting Graves disease. Each CDR3 protein is one row after TCRdb ran MiXCR on the multiplex PCR reads. The sample lists 400,000 to 500,000 distinct CDR3 sequences; 15% were seen once. The data were also submitted as part of a second study, on T cells in Graves' hyperthyroidism and ophthalmopathy.

Sequencing was performed on peripheral blood mononuclear cells (PBMCs), taken at new diagnosis, from a patient treated with antithyroid drugs. These receptor sequences come from a woman aged 40-49 years with Graves disease. Both conserved end residues are part of each CDR3. The D gene is left open where the match is weak. Clone size, where shown, is once, few, many, or a class for clones that have expanded.

V: TRBV7-2
D: NA
size: NA
J: TRBJ2-7
DNA: TGTGCCAGCAGCCCCCATGAGGGACCCTACGAGCAGTACTTC
CDR3: CASSPHEGPYEQYF

V: TRBV18
D: NA
size: many
J: TRBJ2-7
DNA: TGTGCCAGCTCACCACAGAAAGACCCCTCCTACGAGCAGTACTTC
CDR3: CASSPQKDPSYEQYF

V: TRBV28
D: NA
size: few
J: TRBJ1-5
DNA: TGTGCCAGCAGTAAGTCAGGGACCGAAGGCAATCAGCCCCAGCATTTT
CDR3: CASSKSGTEGNQPQHF

V: TRBV6-1
D: NA
size: many
J: TRBJ2-5
DNA: TGTGCCAGCAGTCCTGACAGGATCCAAGAGACCCAGTACTTC
CDR3: CASSPDRIQETQYF

V: TRBV6-2/TRBV6-3
D: TRBD2
size: few
J: TRBJ2-3
DNA: TGTGCCAGCAGCCAATCACTGGGGCTAGCGGGAGGCGATACGCAGTATTTT
CDR3: CASSQSLGLAGGDTQYF

V: TRBV24-1
D: TRBD1
size: many
J: TRBJ2-5
DNA: TGTGCCACCAGTGATCCTGGACAGGGAGAGGGAGAGACCCAGTACTTC
CDR3: CATSDPGQGEGETQYF

V: TRBV5-1
D: NA
size: few
J: TRBJ2-3
DNA: TGCGCCAGCAGCCGACAGTTCTCAGGGGATACGCAGTATTTT
CDR3: CASSRQFSGDTQYF

V: TRBV20-1
D: NA
size: many
J: TRBJ1-1
DNA: TGCAGTGCTAGAGCCGGGAAGAACACTGAAGCTTTCTTT
CDR3: CSARAGKNTEAFF

V: TRBV5-1
D: NA
size: NA
J: TRBJ1-2
DNA: TGCGCCAGCAGCTTGGCCAGTGGGGCAGGGTACTATGGCTACACCTTC
CDR3: CASSLASGAGYYGYTF

V: TRBV19
D: TRBD1
size: few
J: TRBJ1-1
DNA: TGTGCCAGTAGTATATACACAGGGGAGGTAGCTGAAGCTTTCTTT
CDR3: CASSIYTGEVAEAFF

V: TRBV20-1
D: NA
size: NA
J: TRBJ1-2
DNA: TGCAGTGCTAGAGAAGAGGGACTTAACTATGGCTACACCTTC
CDR3: CSAREEGLNYGYTF

V: TRBV27
D: NA
size: NA
J: TRBJ2-1
DNA: TGTGCCAGCACCCTTAGGGGGGGGGGAGTAAGCTCCTACAATGAGCAGTTCTTC
CDR3: CASTLRGGGVSSYNEQFF

V: TRBV12-3/TRBV12-4
D: NA
size: medium-sized
J: TRBJ2-5
DNA: TGTGCCAGCATGATTAGGGAGGCTGTACAAGAGACCCAGTACTTC
CDR3: CASMIREAVQETQYF

V: TRBV7-2
D: TRBD2
size: NA
J: TRBJ2-7
DNA: TGTGCCCGCAGCTTAGAAGCGGGGGCCTACGAGCAGTACTTC
CDR3: CARSLEAGAYEQYF

V: TRBV6-1
D: NA
size: NA
J: TRBJ2-1
DNA: TGTGCCAGCACCAAGTACACTGAGCAGTTCTTC
CDR3: CASTKYTEQFF

V: TRBV11-3
D: TRBD1
size: NA
J: TRBJ1-3
DNA: TGTGCCAGCAGCCCAACAGGGGGGAGAAACACCATATATTTT
CDR3: CASSPTGGRNTIYF

V: TRBV11-2
D: NA
size: many
J: TRBJ2-3
DNA: TGTGCCAGCAGCTTAGAGGGAGACGGGGATACGCAGTATTTT
CDR3: CASSLEGDGDTQYF

V: TRBV28
D: TRBD2
size: many
J: TRBJ2-1
DNA: TGTGCCAGCAGTTTGACTAGCGGGGGTCTCTACAATGAGCAGTTCTTC
CDR3: CASSLTSGGLYNEQFF

V: TRBV11-2
D: NA
size: many
J: TRBJ2-2
DNA: TGTGCCATGATGGGGGCGAACACCGGGGAGCTGTTTTTT
CDR3: CAMMGANTGELFF

V: TRBV20-1
D: NA
size: many
J: TRBJ2-3
DNA: TGCAGTGCTAGAGATGGGTCGGGAAGCACCACAGATACGCAGTATTTT
CDR3: CSARDGSGSTTDTQYF

V: TRBV4-1
D: NA
size: few
J: TRBJ2-5
DNA: TGCGCCAGCAGCCAAGCCGGGGCCGAAGCGTACTTC
CDR3: CASSQAGAEAYF

V: TRBV19
D: NA
size: NA
J: TRBJ2-7
DNA: TGTGCCAGTAGTATCAAGCCTTCTACCACCTACGAGCAGTACTTC
CDR3: CASSIKPSTTYEQYF

V: TRBV12-3/TRBV12-4
D: TRBD2
size: many
J: TRBJ2-3
DNA: TGTGCCAGCAGTTTACACCCTGGGGGTAGCGGGAGGGGTTTCACAGATACGCAGTATTTT
CDR3: CASSLHPGGSGRGFTDTQYF

V: TRBV12-3/TRBV12-4
D: NA
size: many
J: TRBJ1-5
DNA: TGTGCCAGCAGCGGTGTAAGGGGCTCCTATCAGCCCCAGCATTTT
CDR3: CASSGVRGSYQPQHF

V: TRBV6-1
D: NA
size: many
J: TRBJ2-7
DNA: TGTGCCAGCAGTGATTCCCGGGGGTACGAGCAGTACTTC
CDR3: CASSDSRGYEQYF

V: TRBV3-1
D: NA
size: many
J: TRBJ1-2
DNA: TGTGCCAGCAGCCAAGACCCCAACTATGGCTACACCTTC
CDR3: CASSQDPNYGYTF

V: TRBV7-7
D: TRBD1
size: few
J: TRBJ2-7
DNA: TGTGCTAGCAGCTTAGGTCGACAGGGGAAGGTTTACGAGCAGTACTTC
CDR3: CASSLGRQGKVYEQYF

V: TRBV27
D: NA
size: NA
J: TRBJ2-7
DNA: TGTGCCAGCAGTGGAAGTAATTCCTACGAGCAGTACTTC
CDR3: CASSGSNSYEQYF

V: TRBV25-1
D: NA
size: NA
J: TRBJ1-2
DNA: TGTGCCAGCAGTGAAAGGAGAGGCTATGGCTACACCTTC
CDR3: CASSERRGYGYTF